This T cell receptor (beta chain) originates from a study of cytomegalovirus exposure and HLA in healthy donors. Study observations and caveats: Trimming of TCR beta V- and J-genes showed a link, identified in a later analysis, to a missense DCLRE1C variant. The study put some 160 TCR beta chains on its list as cytomegalovirus-associated. A later analysis reported that several of the most significant clusters appeared to be linked to common viral pathogens, among them Epstein-Barr virus. In a later analysis, the majority of CMV-associated beta chains seemingly showed HLA restriction.

It was with 60 Vbeta and 13 Jbeta primers that the PCR ran. Only in-frame clones appear in the TCRdb table, and some are missing; sequencing was by immunoSEQ multiplex PCR. This repertoire shows roughly 80,000 clones, approximately 84% found once; its top ten account for roughly 2.6%. Details on this clone: Its antigen is undetermined.

This clonotype originated in a woman in her fifties or sixties in good health and CMV-seronegative. Sequencing input: PBMCs.

The CDR3 nucleotides read TGTGCCATCAGGGCAGGGGAGGGAGACTATGGCTACACCTTC. Its protein product is CAIRAGEGDYGYTF. The rearrangement joins TRBV10-3 to TRBJ1-2; tentative D call: TRBD1 (6 bases). Germline V lookup: CDR1 ENHRY, CDR2 SYGVKD. V lost 6 bases to trimming and J lost 3 bases, with 14 bases between them. The CDR3 is 14 amino acids.